The entry that follows covers one T cell receptor beta chain sequence. As yet, its antigen is unknown. Other DNA sequences in this sample translate to the same CDR3. HIV-negative, healthy adults without recent acute infections or vaccinations were the donors. Germline V gene data show CDR1 as SNHLY and CDR2 as FYNNEI. V lost 6 bases and J 4 bases, leaving 5 bases between the germline ends. The CDR3 extends over 11 amino acids. The data originate from a study of shared clonotypes between healthy human individuals. Study results and limitations: Around 5.3% of naive CD4 clonotypes were shared across a few donors.

The assay was immunoSEQ multiplex PCR, and TCRdb's table has in-frame clones only and misses some. Counted here are millions of clones, around 95% occurring once; the ten biggest clones make up more than 0.1%. The clonotype comes from a man aged 18-30 years in good health. V is TRBV2 and J is TRBJ2-3; D not certain. Sequenced sample: naive CD4+ T cells sorted from blood. Subset indicated: CD45RA+ positively selected. This CDR3 reads CASSLSDTQYF. In DNA, the CDR3 is TGTGCCAGCAGCCTTTCAGATACGCAGTATTTT.